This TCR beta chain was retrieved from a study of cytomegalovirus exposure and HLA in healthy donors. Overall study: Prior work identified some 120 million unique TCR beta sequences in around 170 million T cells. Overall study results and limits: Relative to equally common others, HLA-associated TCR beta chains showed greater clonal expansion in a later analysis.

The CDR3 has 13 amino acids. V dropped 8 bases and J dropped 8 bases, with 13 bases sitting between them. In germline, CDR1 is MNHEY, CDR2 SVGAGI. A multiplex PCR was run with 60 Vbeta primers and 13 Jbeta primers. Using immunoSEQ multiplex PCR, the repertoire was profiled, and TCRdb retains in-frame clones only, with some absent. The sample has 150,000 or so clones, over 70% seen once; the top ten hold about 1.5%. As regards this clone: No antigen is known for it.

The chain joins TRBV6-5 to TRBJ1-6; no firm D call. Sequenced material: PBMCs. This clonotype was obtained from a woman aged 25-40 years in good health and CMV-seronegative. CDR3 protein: CASAPQYDSPLHF. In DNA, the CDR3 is TGTGCCAGCGCACCCCAGTATGATTCACCCCTCCACTTT.